Each of the 18 T cell receptor beta chains below was sequenced from the same sample in a study of molecular identifiers for immune sequencing clone quantification. One entry per CDR3 protein, called by TCRdb with MiXCR from the PCR reads. The sample consists of a few hundred thousand distinct CDR3 sequences, about a fifth of them appearing once. Sequencing used naive CD8+ T cells from blood, with Jurkat cell RNA spiked in. Regarding subset: FACS-sorted CD8+CD4-CCR7+CD45RA+ naive T cells. The receptors originated from a human donor in good health. Some libraries in this study had Jurkat cell RNA spiked in.

As concerns this clonotype: The germline gene is not matched at one end of the junction; a read error may be the cause. The chain has TRBV5-3 and TRBJ2-7, with TRBD2 matching over 10 bases. TRBV5-3 carries the ORF label, with uncertain function. CDR3 length: 15 residues. The CDR3 DNA is TGTGCCAGCAGCTTCTCAGCGGGAGGGCCCTACGAGCAGTACTTC. Amino acids: CASSFSAGGPYEQYF.

This clonotype was counted many times. The chain has TRBV5-1 and TRBJ2-5, with TRBD2 matching 9 bases. This CDR3 is 15 amino acids long. Germline CDR1 SGHRS, CDR2 YFSETQ. Germline trimming cut 3 bases from V and 2 bases from J; bases unmatched to any gene: 5. The CDR3 spells CASSWGLAEQETQYF. The CDR3 coding sequence is TGCGCCAGCAGCTGGGGACTAGCCGAACAAGAGACCCAGTACTTC.

Concerning this clonotype itself: A much more abundant neighbour one base away suggests this may be a read error. This rearrangement joins TRBV5-1 to TRBJ2-5; possibly TRBD2 for D (6 bases). The CDR3 length is 14 residues. From germline, CDR1 is SGHRS and CDR2 YFSETQ. CDR3: CAGRRDLADETQYF. CDR3 in DNA: TGCGCCGGCAGGCGGGACCTAGCAGACGAGACCCAGTACTTC.

The gene calls are TRBV12-3 or TRBV12-4 and TRBJ2-1; 10 bases align to TRBD2. The CDR3 runs 20 residues. The junction had 22 bases not matched to a gene; V was cut back by 6 bases and J by 5 bases. In nucleotides, the CDR3 is TGTGCCAGCAGACCTATAGCGGGAGGCCAAGGGGGTTTAACGAACAATGAGCAGTTCTTC. Its protein is CASRPIAGGQGGLTNNEQFF.

This clonotype was seen many times. The V gene is TRBV27, the J gene TRBJ2-3; D unresolved. With 2 bases removed from V and 1 base from J, the gap between germline ends came to 10 bases. This CDR3 is 15 amino acids long. Germline CDR1 MNHEY, CDR2 SMNVEV (reference sequence). CDR3 bases: TGTGCCAGCAGTTTAAGTCCAGTCGGCACAGATACGCAGTATTTT. Amino acids: CASSLSPVGTDTQYF.

This clonotype was seen a few times. The V call is TRBV9, the J call TRBJ2-3; 7 nucleotides line up with TRBD1. The CDR3 contains 13 residues. CDR1 SGDLS and CDR2 YYNGEE come from the germline V gene. J was trimmed by 8 bases and V by 2 bases; bases with no gene match: 5. In DNA, the CDR3 is TGTGCCAGCAGCGTGTGGACAGGTGTTACGCAGTATTTT. Translation gives CASSVWTGVTQYF.

This chain joins TRBV5-6 and TRBJ2-7; 7 nucleotides align to TRBD2. Germline CDR1 SGHDT, CDR2 YYEEEE. V shed 3 bases and J 0 bases; nucleotides not matched to a gene: 6. The CDR3 is 15 amino acids. Written as DNA, the CDR3 is TGTGCCAGCAGCTCGTCTAGCGGCTTCTCCTACGAGCAGTACTTC. Translated: CASSSSSGFSYEQYF.

In its sample, this clonotype was seen a few times. CDR3 loop: CSASPMAGTTNYEQYF. CDR3 bases: TGCAGTGCTAGTCCTATGGCCGGGACAACCAACTACGAGCAGTACTTC. This chain uses TRBV20-1 with TRBJ2-7, with D possibly TRBD1 on 6 matching bases. This CDR3 comprises 16 residues. Germline V gene lookup returns CDR1 DFQATT and CDR2 SNEGSKA (reference sequence). Between the trimmed V and J ends, which lost 3 bases and 3 bases, there was a span of 21 bases.

This clonotype was found a few times. The chain combines TRBV4-2 with TRBJ1-2; D possibly corresponds to TRBD1 (6 bases). CDR3 length equals 14 residues. Germline V gives CDR1 LGHNA, CDR2 YNFKEQ. V was shortened by 1 base and J by 3 bases, with 9 bases between the two germline ends. This chain's CDR3 is CASSQVSGDYGYTF. Written as DNA, the CDR3 is TGTGCCAGCAGCCAAGTATCAGGGGACTATGGCTACACCTTC.

This clonotype was found many times. The chain combines TRBV4-1 with TRBJ1-4; no definite D call. V lost 0 bases, J lost 0 bases, and 8 bases lay in between. This CDR3 spans 16 amino acids. The germline V gene encodes CDR1 MGHRA and CDR2 YSYEKL. The chain's CDR3 is CASSQERYATNEKLFF. The CDR3 coding sequence is TGCGCCAGCAGCCAAGAGAGATATGCAACTAATGAAAAACTGTTTTTT.

The V gene is TRBV4-1, the J gene TRBJ1-1; D unclear. CDR3 length: 15 residues. CDR1 and CDR2 from the germline V gene are MGHRA and YSYEKL. V lost 0 bases and J 0 bases, leaving 8 bases between the germline ends. CDR3 sequence reads: CASSQESRLNTEAFF. The CDR3, as DNA: TGCGCCAGCAGCCAAGAGAGCAGGTTGAACACTGAAGCTTTCTTT.

This clonotype came up a few times. The chain links TRBV12-3 or TRBV12-4 to TRBJ2-2; TRBD2 is a possible D gene (7 bases). The V and J ends lost 6 bases and 2 bases respectively, with 19 bases between them. The CDR3 has 17 residues. The CDR3 region is CASSLGGARVNTGELFF. Written as DNA, the CDR3 is TGTGCCAGCAGCCTTGGGGGGGCCAGAGTTAACACCGGGGAGCTGTTTTTT.

V usage is TRBV4-3 and J usage is TRBJ2-5, with D perhaps matching TRBD1 (5 bases). The V gene lost 6 bases and the J gene lost 9 bases, with 17 bases spanning the gap. CDR1 is LGHNA, CDR2 YSLEER, per germline. CDR3 length equals 13 residues. The CDR3 nucleotides are TGCGCCAGCAGTCCGGGTCAGGGTGAGGCCCAGTACTTC. It is translated as CASSPGQGEAQYF.

With regard to this clonotype: A much larger clone sits a single nucleotide away, making a read error possible. This chain links TRBV29-1 with TRBJ2-5, with 8 bases that match TRBD1. With 6 bases clipped from V and 5 bases from J, the junction kept 11 bases outside the gene matches. This CDR3 is built from 14 residues. In germline, CDR1 is SQVTM, CDR2 ANQGSEA. Written as DNA, the CDR3 is TGCAGCGTCAAGGACAGGGAAGCCGTGGAGACCCAGTACTTC. Protein sequence: CSVKDREAVETQYF. The full variable domain, its missing parts supplied by reference TRBV29-1 and TRBJ2-5, is SAVISQKPSRDICQRGTSLTIQCQVDSQVTMMFWYRQQPGQSLTLIATANQGSEATYESGFVIDKFPISRPNLTFSTLTVSNMSPEDSSIYLCSVKDREAVETQYFGPGTRLLVL.

This clonotype has only a few counts. The chain couples TRBV13 to TRBJ2-3; 16 nucleotides line up with TRBD2. The trim removed 5 bases at V and 4 bases at J, leaving 6 bases unmatched. The length of the CDR3 is 17 residues. CDR1 and CDR2 (germline): PRHDT, FYEKMQ (reference sequence). The CDR3 sequence is CASSRGTSGRVSDTQYF. In DNA, the CDR3 is TGTGCCAGCAGCCGCGGGACTAGCGGGAGGGTATCAGATACGCAGTATTTT.

This clonotype occurred a few times. The rearrangement joins TRBV10-3 to TRBJ2-1; 10 positions agree with TRBD1. This CDR3 comprises 15 residues. V was clipped by 3 bases and J by 6 bases; unmatched bases: 5. Looked up from germline, CDR1 is ENHRY and CDR2 is SYGVKD. CDR3 sequence (DNA): TGTGCCATCAGTGAATTGGGACAGGGGCGCAATGAGCAGTTCTTC. This gives the protein CAISELGQGRNEQFF.

The chain has TRBV6-2 or TRBV6-3 and TRBJ1-5; no clear D gene. Germline V CDR1 and CDR2: MNHEY, SVGEGT. The V end lost 8 bases, the J end lost 5 bases, and 7 bases lay between the germline ends. The CDR3 has 11 amino acids. In DNA form, the CDR3 reads TGTGCCAGCGGGGATTATCAGCCCCAGCATTTT. Its translation is CASGDYQPQHF.

With regard to this clonotype: A clone one base away is much larger, so this may be a read error. The gene calls are TRBV29-1 and TRBJ2-3; 10 bases match TRBD2. The V gene's germline CDR1 is SQVTM and CDR2 ANQGSEA. This CDR3 is built from 13 residues. The CDR3 coding sequence is TGCAGCGTTGTCCTAGCGGGGGAAGATACGCGGTATTTT. Translating gives CSVVLAGEDTRYF.